This is a list of T cell receptor beta chains from one sample in a study of memory CD4+ T cells and cytomegalovirus serostatus. Method: immunoSEQ multiplex PCR; TCRdb's copy keeps in-frame clones and lacks some. The sample contains about 50,000 clones, under 80% of which appear only once. The sample taken for sequencing was memory CD4+ T cells from blood. The receptors were gathered from an adult in good health and CMV-seronegative. Both conserved end residues are part of each CDR3. Fields, in order: CDR3 DNA, CDR3 protein, clone size, V gene, J gene, D gene. The D gene is left open where the match is weak. Expanded clones are given a class, and other clones once, few, many or no size at all.

CDR3 DNA: TGTGCCAGCAGCGTAGGAGGGAGTTCCTACGAGCAGTACTTC
CDR3 protein: CASSVGGSSYEQYF
clone size: NA
V gene: TRBV9
J gene: TRBJ2-7
D gene: NA

CDR3 DNA: TGTGCCAGTGGCCGGGCTCAAGGGGAACGTCAGCCCCAGCATTTT
CDR3 protein: CASGRAQGERQPQHF
clone size: few
V gene: TRBV6-1
J gene: TRBJ1-5
D gene: NA

CDR3 DNA: TGTGCCAGCACCAACAGGGGGCCTAATGAAAAACTGTTTTTT
CDR3 protein: CASTNRGPNEKLFF
clone size: NA
V gene: TRBV5-4
J gene: TRBJ1-4
D gene: TRBD1

CDR3 DNA: TGTGCCAGCAGTTTTGCAGGGGCCTCCACAGATACGCAGTATTTT
CDR3 protein: CASSFAGASTDTQYF
clone size: NA
V gene: TRBV28
J gene: TRBJ2-3
D gene: NA

CDR3 DNA: TGTGCCAGCACTACTAGATTCACCGGGGAGCTGTTTTTT
CDR3 protein: CASTTRFTGELFF
clone size: NA
V gene: TRBV6-1
J gene: TRBJ2-2
D gene: NA

CDR3 DNA: TGTGCCAGCAGCCTCCGGGACAGGTATAATGAGCAGTTCTTC
CDR3 protein: CASSLRDRYNEQFF
clone size: NA
V gene: TRBV7-8
J gene: TRBJ2-1
D gene: TRBD1

CDR3 DNA: TGTGCCTGGGAAAAGGAGGGTAGGGAGCAGTACTTC
CDR3 protein: CAWEKEGREQYF
clone size: NA
V gene: TRBV30
J gene: TRBJ2-7
D gene: NA

CDR3 DNA: TGTGCCAGCAGTTTGGGTACAGTCAGGGAAGCTTTCTTT
CDR3 protein: CASSLGTVREAFF
clone size: NA
V gene: TRBV28
J gene: TRBJ1-1
D gene: NA

CDR3 DNA: TGTGCCAGCAGCTGGGACAGTCTAGCGGGAATTGGCCCAGATACGCAGTATTTT
CDR3 protein: CASSWDSLAGIGPDTQYF
clone size: NA
V gene: TRBV5-6
J gene: TRBJ2-3
D gene: TRBD2

CDR3 DNA: TGTGCCAGCAGAAGGACAGGTGAAACTAACTATGGCTACACCTTC
CDR3 protein: CASRRTGETNYGYTF
clone size: NA
V gene: TRBV6-5
J gene: TRBJ1-2
D gene: TRBD1

CDR3 DNA: TGTGCCAGCAGTGCCGTGCCTCGGGAGACGCAGTATTTT
CDR3 protein: CASSAVPRETQYF
clone size: NA
V gene: TRBV6-1
J gene: TRBJ2-3
D gene: NA

CDR3 DNA: TGTGCCAGCAGTGAAGCGGGTATCAATGAGCAGTTCTTC
CDR3 protein: CASSEAGINEQFF
clone size: NA
V gene: TRBV2
J gene: TRBJ2-1
D gene: NA

CDR3 DNA: TGTGCCACCGGGACAGGAGATAGCAATCAGCCCCAGCATTTT
CDR3 protein: CATGTGDSNQPQHF
clone size: NA
V gene: TRBV19
J gene: TRBJ1-5
D gene: TRBD1

CDR3 DNA: TGTGCCAGCAGCTTAGAAGGGGGACCCGGGACACCTGAAGCTTTCTTT
CDR3 protein: CASSLEGGPGTPEAFF
clone size: few
V gene: TRBV7-9
J gene: TRBJ1-1
D gene: NA

CDR3 DNA: TGTGCTAGTGCCAAAGGTGGGGACAATCAGCCCCAGCATTTT
CDR3 protein: CASAKGGDNQPQHF
clone size: once
V gene: TRBV12-5
J gene: TRBJ1-5
D gene: NA

CDR3 DNA: TGTGCCAGCAGCTTTAGGCCGGACAGGGCAGTCTACGAGCAGTACTTC
CDR3 protein: CASSFRPDRAVYEQYF
clone size: once
V gene: TRBV5-6
J gene: TRBJ2-7
D gene: TRBD1

CDR3 DNA: TGTGCCTGGAGTGTACAAGTGAATCGCGAGCAGTACTTC
CDR3 protein: CAWSVQVNREQYF
clone size: NA
V gene: TRBV30
J gene: TRBJ2-7
D gene: NA

CDR3 DNA: TGTGCCAGCAGCCAGAGCACAGATACGCAGTATTTT
CDR3 protein: CASSQSTDTQYF
clone size: NA
V gene: TRBV5-4
J gene: TRBJ2-3
D gene: NA

CDR3 DNA: TGTGCCAGCAACCAACTAGACAGGGCACTCGTTTTTGGGTACACTGAAGCTTTCTTT
CDR3 protein: CASNQLDRALVFGYTEAFF
clone size: NA
V gene: TRBV5-6
J gene: TRBJ1-1
D gene: TRBD1

CDR3 DNA: TGTGCCAGCTCACCACCTTCCATCACCGGGGAGCTGTTTTTT
CDR3 protein: CASSPPSITGELFF
clone size: NA
V gene: TRBV18
J gene: TRBJ2-2
D gene: NA

CDR3 DNA: TGTGCCAGCAGCCAAGATACCCTCGATACGGGTCTAAATCAGCCCCAGCATTTT
CDR3 protein: CASSQDTLDTGLNQPQHF
clone size: few
V gene: TRBV4-2
J gene: TRBJ1-5
D gene: NA

CDR3 DNA: TGTGCCAGCAGACAAGCGGCTAGCGGGCGCACCGGGGAGCTGTTTTTT
CDR3 protein: CASRQAASGRTGELFF
clone size: NA
V gene: TRBV7-2
J gene: TRBJ2-2
D gene: TRBD2

CDR3 DNA: TGTGCCAGCAGCGTACATGCTGACGACACCTCCTACGAGCAGTACTTC
CDR3 protein: CASSVHADDTSYEQYF
clone size: NA
V gene: TRBV9
J gene: TRBJ2-7
D gene: NA